This T cell receptor (beta chain) was recorded in a study of CD4 T cell repertoires in COVID-19 (dated by TCRdb to the early 2020s). As for the study more broadly: For cross-reactivity analysis, CFSE-low cells were expanded with IL-2 for under 11 days, then relabeled and restimulated with spike proteins from other coronaviruses. In a few recovered individuals, the TCR Vbeta repertoire of SARS-CoV-2-reactive T cells was analyzed at the subset level. The study characterized naturally processed CD4+ T cell responses to SARS-CoV-2 spike and nucleoprotein in COVID-19-recovered individuals, using TCR Vbeta sequencing to assess clonal composition. General findings and caveats noted by the study authors: Between roughly 6.5 and 27% of SARS-CoV-2 clonotypes were also detected in SARS-CoV and/or HKU1 spike-stimulated secondary cultures, consistent with cross-reactivity. Several of the most expanded SARS-CoV-2-reactive clonotypes were shared between two or all three memory subsets, suggesting intraclonal diversification.

The time point label on this specimen signifies: sample from a COVID-19-recovered individual after infection. Donors were patients who had recovered from mild-to-severe COVID-19. Memory T cell samples that were not cultured went straight to sequencing right after ex vivo isolation. From peripheral blood mononuclear cells, the researchers isolated CD4+ total memory, central memory, effector memory and circulating T follicular helper cells. This clone was detected only a few times. There is no known antigen for this receptor. No quality values exist for individual bases; no much larger clone is one base distant. Libraries were constructed by the immunoSEQ multiplex PCR assay. The source study handled its data this way. The Chao-Jaccard similarity index and the number of shared clonotypes were used to measure repertoire overlap between subsets. The clones in this table, taken by TCRdb from immuneACCESS, are in-frame only. Not every clone is retained; where verified, under half of the shortfall comes from an unresolved V gene, and the cause of the rest is unknown. The D gene and trimming were derived from the DNA, and the V and J assignments and clone size from that table. This sample holds some 80,000 clones; 83% were observed only once. The ten largest make up roughly 0.6% of the sample.

Via the germline V gene, CDR1 is SGHAT and CDR2 FQNNGV. The CDR3 sequence holds 14 residues, the cysteine and phenylalanine included. Kept here is only the CDR3 DNA, which spans 42 bases and is read in frame from base 1. The germline ends are 7 bases apart after V is trimmed by 4 bases and J by 0 bases. The TCR comes from a human donor who had COVID-19. Sequencing used CD4+ T cells from peripheral blood, obtained after recovery from COVID-19. Recombination linked TRBV11-2 to TRBJ1-3; the D gene is unclear. For the CDR3, the sequence is CASSSRASGNTIYF. The sequenced DNA: TGTGCCAGCAGCTCCCGGGCCTCTGGAAACACCATATATTTT.